This passage covers 9 T cell receptor beta chains from one sample sequenced in a study of T cell responses to AZD1222 COVID-19 vaccine. Clones were sequenced by immunoSEQ multiplex PCR, and TCRdb holds only the in-frame ones, with some missing. The sample includes some 150,000 clones, 75% to 85% of them seen just once. Sequenced material: peripheral blood, taken 28 days after the second dose of the MenACWY control vaccine. The receptors derive from an adult who received the MenACWY meningococcal vaccine as a control.

This chain connects TRBV5-1 to TRBJ2-3; D is unclear. Germline V gene data show CDR1 as SGHRS and CDR2 as YFSETQ. Trimming left V 0 bases short and J 7 bases short, with 9 bases between. The CDR3 covers 13 residues. CDR3 sequence reads: CASSLVLGNTQYF. In nucleotides, the CDR3 is TGCGCCAGCAGCTTGGTGTTGGGGAATACGCAGTATTTT.

The rearrangement links TRBV11-2 to TRBJ1-2; 7 bases agree with TRBD1. The CDR3 spans 15 residues. CDR1 and CDR2 from the germline V gene are SGHAT and FQNNGV. V shed 1 base, J shed 7 bases, and the junction held 9 bases outside the gene matches. The chain's CDR3 is CASSLGTDRVSGYTF. The CDR3 nucleotides are TGTGCCAGCAGCTTAGGAACCGACAGGGTCTCTGGCTACACCTTC.

The chain carries TRBV5-5 and TRBJ2-7; the match to TRBD2 covers 8 bases. Germline V lookup: CDR1 SGHKS, CDR2 YYEKEE (reference sequence). The junction had 8 bases not matched to a gene; V was cut back by 4 bases and J by 2 bases. The CDR3 runs to 15 residues. CDR3 sequence reads: CASSPSGRPPYEQYF. The CDR3 nucleotides read TGTGCCAGCAGCCCCAGCGGGAGACCGCCCTACGAGCAGTACTTC. Combining the CDR3 with reference TRBV5-5 and TRBJ2-7 gives the whole variable domain DAGVTQSPTHLIKTRGQQVTLRCSPISGHKSVSWYQQVLGQGPQFIFQYYEKEERGRGNFPDRFSARQFPNYSSELNVNALLLGDSALYLCASSPSGRPPYEQYFGPGTRLTVT.

The chain employs TRBV15 and TRBJ1-5; perhaps TRBD1 as D (6 bases). The V and J ends lost 7 bases and 3 bases respectively, with 10 bases between them. The CDR3 is 13 residues long. Germline V gives CDR1 LNHNV, CDR2 YYDKDF (reference sequence). The CDR3 loop is CATTDRTNQPQHF. In DNA, the CDR3 is TGTGCCACCACGGACAGAACCAATCAGCCCCAGCATTTT.

This clone has just one count. The V call is TRBV5-1, the J call TRBJ2-5; D may be TRBD2 (5 bases). Germline CDR1 is SGHRS and CDR2 is YFSETQ. The V gene lost 0 bases and the J gene lost 7 bases, with 10 bases spanning the gap. This CDR3 region has 13 residues. The CDR3 region is CASSLEPRGTQYF. As DNA, the CDR3 is TGCGCCAGCAGCTTGGAACCCCGGGGGACCCAGTACTTC.

The chain carries TRBV6-4 and TRBJ2-1; tentatively, D is TRBD1 (5 bases). The CDR3 runs 15 residues. Trimming took 3 bases from V and 2 from J, leaving 11 bases between them. CDR1 is MRHNA, CDR2 SNTAGT, per germline. CDR3 protein: CASSEQGSAYNEQFF. The DNA for the CDR3 is TGTGCCAGCAGTGAGCAGGGATCGGCCTACAATGAGCAGTTCTTC.

The V gene is TRBV11-2, the J gene TRBJ2-3, with 9 bases that match TRBD2. V lost 5 bases to trimming and J lost 3 bases; unmatched junction nucleotides: 9. The CDR3 spans 16 residues. Looked up from germline, CDR1 is SGHAT and CDR2 is FQNNGV. In nucleotides, the CDR3 is TGTGCCAGCAGCGGGCGGGGGGGCCAGGATACAGATACGCAGTATTTT. It is translated as CASSGRGGQDTDTQYF.

The CDR3 DNA is TGTGCCAGCAGCACCTTTGAAAACACCGGGGAGCTGTTTTTT. Its translation is CASSTFENTGELFF. The chain carries TRBV5-5 and TRBJ2-2; D not resolved. CDR3 length: 14 amino acids. The germline CDR1 and CDR2 sequences are SGHKS and YYEKEE (reference sequence). V was cut by 4 bases and J by 2 bases, with 9 bases left in between.

The rearrangement uses TRBV5-1 and TRBJ1-3, with 7 bases identical to TRBD1. Trimming cost V 2 bases and J 6 bases; bases outside gene matches: 2. The CDR3 is 13 amino acids. Germline V lookup: CDR1 SGHRS, CDR2 YFSETQ. CDR3: CASSLGGENTIYF. As DNA, the CDR3 is TGCGCCAGCAGCTTAGGGGGCGAAAACACCATATATTTT.